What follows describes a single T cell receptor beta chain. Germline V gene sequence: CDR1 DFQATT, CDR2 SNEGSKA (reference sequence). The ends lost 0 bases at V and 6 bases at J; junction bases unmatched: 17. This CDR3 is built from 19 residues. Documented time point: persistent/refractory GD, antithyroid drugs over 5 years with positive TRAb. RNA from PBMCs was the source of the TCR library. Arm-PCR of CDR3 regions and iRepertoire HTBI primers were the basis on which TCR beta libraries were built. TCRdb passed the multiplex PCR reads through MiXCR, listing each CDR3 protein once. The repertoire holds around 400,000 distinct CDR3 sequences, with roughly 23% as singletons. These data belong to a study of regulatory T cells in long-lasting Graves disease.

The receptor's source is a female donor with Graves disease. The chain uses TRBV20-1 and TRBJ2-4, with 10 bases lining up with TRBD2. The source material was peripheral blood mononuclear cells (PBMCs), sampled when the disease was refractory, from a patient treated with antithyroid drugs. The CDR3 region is CSARDSGSGRAHVRNIQYF. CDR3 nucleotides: TGCAGTGCTAGAGATTCTGGGAGCGGGAGGGCCCATGTTAGAAACATTCAGTACTTC.